What follows are 14 T cell receptor beta chains derived from one specimen sequenced in a study of T cell responses to AZD1222 COVID-19 vaccine. Sequenced by immunoSEQ multiplex PCR; TCRdb stores in-frame clones only, minus some. Of about 110,000 clones in the sample, under 95% were seen once. The sequencing here drew on peripheral blood, taken on day 0 of AZD1222 vaccination. All receptors derive from an adult in good health.

The chain links TRBV9 to TRBJ2-7, with 9 bases matching TRBD1. The V segment lost 0 bases and the J segment 5 bases; nucleotides outside the gene matches: 3. The length of the CDR3 is 14 residues. The germline CDR1 and CDR2 sequences are SGDLS and YYNGEE. CDR3 DNA: TGTGCCAGCAGCGTAGGGGACAGGGTCCACGAGCAGTACTTC. The encoded protein is CASSVGDRVHEQYF.

The genes are TRBV6-5 and TRBJ1-2; a weak D match, TRBD1 (5 bases). CDR1 and CDR2 (germline): MNHEY, SVGAGI. Trimming took 5 bases from V and 3 from J, leaving 16 bases between them. This CDR3 contains 15 residues. In nucleotides, the CDR3 is TGTGCCAGCAGTAAGATCCGGGACGGGGACTATGGCTACACCTTC. Its translation is CASSKIRDGDYGYTF.

This clone was counted once. The chain's CDR3 is CASSPSGVEAFF. The CDR3 DNA reads TGTGCCAGCTCACCGTCAGGGGTCGAAGCTTTCTTT. V and J are TRBV18 and TRBJ1-1, with D maybe TRBD1 (6 bases). The CDR3 loop spans 12 amino acids. V lost 3 bases and J lost 8, with 10 bases in between. Germline V gives CDR1 KGHSH, CDR2 LQKENI.

V gene TRBV5-4 combines with J gene TRBJ1-2; D gene ambiguous. The V end was cut by 0 bases, the J end by 6 bases, with 12 bases between. This CDR3 has 14 amino acids. The germline CDR1 and CDR2 sequences are SGHNT and YYREEE (reference sequence). Here the CDR3 reads CASSLEALSDGYTF. The CDR3 coding sequence is TGTGCCAGCAGCTTGGAGGCCCTTAGTGATGGCTACACCTTC.

The rearrangement uses TRBV27 and TRBJ2-7, with D tentatively TRBD1 or TRBD2 (5 bases each). Germline CDR1 is MNHEY and CDR2 is SMNVEV (reference sequence). This CDR3 has 16 residues. V lost 2 bases and J lost 3, with 17 bases in between. CDR3 region: CASSLIGGDPRYEQYF. The CDR3 nucleotides read TGTGCCAGCAGTTTAATTGGTGGGGACCCACGCTACGAGCAGTACTTC.

CDR3 DNA sequence: TGTGCCAGCAGCGATGAGAGGAACACTGAAGCTTTCTTT. Translation gives CASSDERNTEAFF. The V call is TRBV2, the J call TRBJ1-1; no reliable D call. This CDR3 spans 13 amino acids. V was shortened by 6 bases and J by 1 base, with 9 bases between the two germline ends. Germline V CDR1 and CDR2: SNHLY, FYNNEI.

The gene calls are TRBV29-1 and TRBJ2-1, with 10 positions matching TRBD1. Germline V CDR1 and CDR2: SQVTM, ANQGSEA. The CDR3 is 14 residues long. The J segment lost 7 bases and the V segment lost 3 bases, leaving 6 bases of the junction unmatched. The CDR3 nucleotides are TGCAGCGTTGAGAAGGACAGGGGGATTAATGAGCAGTTCTTC. Residues: CSVEKDRGINEQFF.

This clone was found once. This sequence joins TRBV7-8 and TRBJ1-1; the D is unclear. Germline assignment: CDR1 SGHVS and CDR2 FQNEAQ. The CDR3 sequence is 14 residues long. Trimming removed 4 bases from V and 0 bases from J, with 9 bases in between. CDR3 loop: CASSWTTMNTEAFF. CDR3 in DNA: TGTGCCAGCAGCTGGACGACGATGAACACTGAAGCTTTCTTT. Supplemented by reference TRBV7-8 and TRBJ1-1, the full variable domain reads GAGVSQSPRYKVAKRGQDVALRCDPISGHVSLFWYQQALGQGPEFLTYFQNEAQLDKSGLPSDRFFAERPEGSVSTLKIQRTQQEDSAVYLCASSWTTMNTEAFFGQGTRLTVV.

V is TRBV5-4 and J is TRBJ2-3; D is perhaps TRBD2 (5 bases). The CDR3 consists of 14 residues. V lost 4 bases and J lost 4, with 13 bases in between. Looked up from germline, CDR1 is SGHNT and CDR2 is YYREEE (reference sequence). Written as DNA, the CDR3 is TGTGCCAGCAGCCAGGAGAGGGAGCCAGATACGCAGTATTTT. Protein sequence: CASSQEREPDTQYF.

The chain is built from TRBV5-5 and TRBJ1-4, with a weak D call TRBD1 (5 bases). The CDR3 covers 15 residues. Germline V gene data show CDR1 as SGHKS and CDR2 as YYEKEE (reference sequence). V was clipped by 1 base and J by 8 bases, with 15 bases between them. The CDR3 DNA follows: TGTGCCAGCAGCTTGTTTGAGACAGCTCCAGAAAAACTGTTTTTT. This sequence encodes CASSLFETAPEKLFF.

The chain couples TRBV3-1 (or the pseudogene TRBV3-2) to TRBJ1-2; the match to TRBD1 covers 11 bases. With V trimmed by 1 base and J by 5 bases, 3 bases remained unmatched. Germline V gene lookup returns CDR1 LGHDT and CDR2 YNNKEL (reference sequence). This CDR3 has 15 residues. The CDR3 region is CASSQGTGGAYGYTF. DNA for the CDR3: TGTGCCAGCAGCCAAGGGACAGGGGGCGCGTATGGCTACACCTTC.

This sequence joins TRBV5-4 and TRBJ2-6, with 9 bases fitting TRBD1. This CDR3 contains 16 residues. V lost 3 bases to trimming and J lost 4 bases; unmatched junction nucleotides: 5. In germline, CDR1 is SGHNT, CDR2 YYREEE (reference sequence). The CDR3 DNA reads as TGTGCCAGCAGCTCCGGGACAGGGAACGGGGCCAACGTCCTGACTTTC. Residues: CASSSGTGNGANVLTF.

The V call is TRBV27, the J call TRBJ1-4; no firm D call. This CDR3 is built from 13 residues. V gave up 9 bases and J gave up 5 bases, with 13 bases separating them. The germline gives CDR1 MNHEY, CDR2 SMNVEV (reference sequence). In nucleotides, the CDR3 is TGTGCCAGTGGTCCCTGGGAAAATGAAAAACTGTTTTTT. Translating it yields CASGPWENEKLFF.

This chain uses TRBV2 with TRBJ1-6; 7 bases line up with TRBD1. CDR1 SNHLY and CDR2 FYNNEI come from the germline V gene. The CDR3 is made up of 15 amino acids. V gave up 7 bases and J gave up 9 bases; unmatched junction bases: 12. CDR3 DNA: TGTGCCAGCACCGAGACAGGGATTAATGCTTCACCCCTCCACTTT. Amino acid sequence: CASTETGINASPLHF.